This TCR beta chain appears in the sequencing data of a study of blood T cell repertoires in COVID-19 (dated by TCRdb to between 2020 and 2021). A note on the overall study: Samples covering the acute and convalescent phases of COVID-19 were provided by collaborators in the United States, Italy and Spain. The material from the prospective study consisted of cDNA or gDNA derived from T cells, B-cell-depleted T cells, or PBMCs. Deeply sampled blood TCRbeta repertoires from subjects exposed to, actively infected with, or recovered from COVID-19 were included in the dataset. The repertoires were released in a freely available public database intended as a resource for research on the immune response to SARS-CoV-2. Samples were obtained from the ongoing ImmuneRACE study (first 160 participants) and from 1,000 to 1,500 subjects provided by 6 global collaborators. Sample metadata almost always included a de-identified subject ID, COVID-19 status, age in years and sex. Where available, HLA class I and class II types were obtained from metadata supplied by the sample provider rather than from assay-based typing.

TCRbeta CDR3 regions were amplified from genomic DNA using the immunoSEQ Assay, a bias-controlled multiplex PCR. The authors' analysis ran thus. The number of nucleated cells in each sample was estimated by amplification of reference gene primers within the assay. To quantify the absolute abundance of each unique TCRbeta CDR3 rearrangement, sequence reads were collapsed and filtered. For each sample, productive Simpson clonality was calculated by taking the square root of Simpson's diversity index across productive rearrangements. TCRdb carries this immuneACCESS record with in-frame sequences only. Its versions omit some clonotypes, under half of them owing to an unresolved V gene in the studies checked, with the rest unexplained. The DNA gave D and trimming, while V, J and clone size come from that table. Present in this sample are 190,000 or so clones, approximately 82% of which were seen just once. The biggest ten clones account for approximately 6.9% of the sample.

Collaborating institutions collected whole blood in K2EDTA tubes following their own protocols. For TCRbeta analysis, collaborators shipped samples in one of three forms: frozen whole blood, isolated PBMCs, or DNA extracted from either of those sample types. Remarks on this clone: What this receptor recognizes is not known. Per-nucleotide qualities are absent, and no much larger clonotype sits a single base away.

Summary of the overall study and its limitations: Clinical and demographic metadata were provided uncurated, with the amount varying by source and participant.

The CDR3 goes from the cysteine to the phenylalanine over 16 residues. CDR3 DNA only is kept here, 48 bases in frame from base 1. According to the germline V gene, CDR1 reads MNHNS and CDR2 reads SASEGT. For this chain, trimming is 4 bases at the V end and 7 bases at the J end, and the number of junction bases without a gene match is 8. Material for sequencing was peripheral blood. The chain employs TRBV6-1 and TRBJ1-5, and 12 junction bases match TRBD1. The sequence came from a human donor with acute or convalescent COVID-19. The donor label of this sample is uncertain. DNA sequence: TGTGCCAGCAGTGGCATGGGACAGGGGGCCGGGCAGCCCCAGCATTTT. This codes for CASSGMGQGAGQPQHF.